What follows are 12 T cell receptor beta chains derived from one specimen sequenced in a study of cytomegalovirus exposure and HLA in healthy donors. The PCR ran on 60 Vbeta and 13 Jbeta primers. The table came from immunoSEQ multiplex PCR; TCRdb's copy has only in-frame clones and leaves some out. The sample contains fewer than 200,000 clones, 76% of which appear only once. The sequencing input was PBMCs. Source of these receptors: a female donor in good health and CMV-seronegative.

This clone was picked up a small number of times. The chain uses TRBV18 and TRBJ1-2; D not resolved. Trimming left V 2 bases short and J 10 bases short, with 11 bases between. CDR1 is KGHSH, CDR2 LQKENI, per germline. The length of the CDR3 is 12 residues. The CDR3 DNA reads TGTGCCAGCTCACCAGATCGGGGTGTCTACACCTTC. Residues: CASSPDRGVYTF.

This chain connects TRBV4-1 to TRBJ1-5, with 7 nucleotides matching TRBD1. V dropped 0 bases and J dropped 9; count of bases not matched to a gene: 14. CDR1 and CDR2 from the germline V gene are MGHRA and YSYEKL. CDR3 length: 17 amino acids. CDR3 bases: TGCGCCAGCAGCCAAGATCGGTCCGGGACAGTGCTGGGGCCCCAGCATTTT. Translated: CASSQDRSGTVLGPQHF.

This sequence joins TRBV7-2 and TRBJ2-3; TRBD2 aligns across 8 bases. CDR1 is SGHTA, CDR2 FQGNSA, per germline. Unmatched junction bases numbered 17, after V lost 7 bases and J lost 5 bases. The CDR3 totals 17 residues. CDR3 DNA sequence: TGTGCCAGCACCGAAGCCCTACAGGCGGGGGGCAAAGATACGCAGTATTTT. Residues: CASTEALQAGGKDTQYF.

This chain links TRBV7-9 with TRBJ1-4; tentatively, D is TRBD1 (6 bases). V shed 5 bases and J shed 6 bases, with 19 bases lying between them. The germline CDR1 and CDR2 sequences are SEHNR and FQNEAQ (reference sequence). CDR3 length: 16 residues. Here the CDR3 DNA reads TGTGCCAGCAGCCCTCCCTCAGGGGAAGCGGATGAAAAACTGTTTTTT. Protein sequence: CASSPPSGEADEKLFF.

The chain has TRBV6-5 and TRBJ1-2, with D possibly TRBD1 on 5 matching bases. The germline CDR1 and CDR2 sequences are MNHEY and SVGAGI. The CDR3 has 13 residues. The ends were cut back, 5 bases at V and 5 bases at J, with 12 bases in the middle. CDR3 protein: CASSRLGPYGYTF. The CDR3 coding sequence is TGTGCCAGCAGTCGGCTGGGGCCATATGGCTACACCTTC.

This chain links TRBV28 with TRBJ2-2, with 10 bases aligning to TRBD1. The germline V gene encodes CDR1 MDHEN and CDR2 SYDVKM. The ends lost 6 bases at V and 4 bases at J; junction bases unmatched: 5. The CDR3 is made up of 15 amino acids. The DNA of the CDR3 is TGTGCCAGCAGCCCCGGGACAGGGGCCACCGGGGAGCTGTTTTTT. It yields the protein CASSPGTGATGELFF.

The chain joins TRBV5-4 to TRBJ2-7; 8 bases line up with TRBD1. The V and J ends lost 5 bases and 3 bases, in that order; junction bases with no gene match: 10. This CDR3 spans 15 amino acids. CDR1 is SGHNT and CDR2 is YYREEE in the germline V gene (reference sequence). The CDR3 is CASSFSPTGDYEQYF. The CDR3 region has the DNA TGTGCCAGCAGTTTTTCTCCGACAGGGGACTACGAGCAGTACTTC.

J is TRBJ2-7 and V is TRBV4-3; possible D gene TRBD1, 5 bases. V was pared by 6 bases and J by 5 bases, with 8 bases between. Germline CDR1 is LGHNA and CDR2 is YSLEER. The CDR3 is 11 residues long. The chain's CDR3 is CASSKQDEQYF. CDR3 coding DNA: TGCGCCAGCAGTAAACAGGACGAGCAGTACTTC.

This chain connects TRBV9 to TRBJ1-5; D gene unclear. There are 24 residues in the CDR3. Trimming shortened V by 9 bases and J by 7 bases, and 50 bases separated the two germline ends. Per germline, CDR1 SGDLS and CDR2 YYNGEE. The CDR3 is CAKISVPLSSGILWGPSPGQPQHF. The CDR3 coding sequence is TGTGCCAAAATCTCGGTCCCCCTGTCTTCGGGGATATTATGGGGTCCCAGCCCCGGGCAGCCCCAGCATTTT.

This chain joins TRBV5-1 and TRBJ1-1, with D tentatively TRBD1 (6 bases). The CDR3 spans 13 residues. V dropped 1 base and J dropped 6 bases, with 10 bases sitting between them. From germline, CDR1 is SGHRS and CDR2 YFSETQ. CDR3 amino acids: CASSLTNRAEAFF. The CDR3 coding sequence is TGCGCCAGCAGCTTGACAAACAGGGCTGAAGCTTTCTTT. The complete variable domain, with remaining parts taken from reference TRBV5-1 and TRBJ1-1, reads KAGVTQTPRYLIKTRGQQVTLSCSPISGHRSVSWYQQTPGQGLQFLFEYFSETQRNKGNFPGRFSGRQFSNSRSEMNVSTLELGDSALYLCASSLTNRAEAFFGQGTRLTVV.

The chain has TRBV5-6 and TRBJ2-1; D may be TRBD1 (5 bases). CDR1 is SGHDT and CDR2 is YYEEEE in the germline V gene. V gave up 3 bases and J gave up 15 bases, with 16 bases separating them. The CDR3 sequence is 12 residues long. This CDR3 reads CASSSQQVPLFF. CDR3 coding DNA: TGTGCCAGCAGCTCTCAACAGGTCCCATTGTTCTTC.

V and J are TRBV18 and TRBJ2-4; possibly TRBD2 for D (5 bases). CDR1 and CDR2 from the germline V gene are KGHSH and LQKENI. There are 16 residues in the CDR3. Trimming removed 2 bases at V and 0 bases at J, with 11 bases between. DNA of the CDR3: TGTGCCAGCTCACCAGATTTAGGACTAGCCAAAAACATTCAGTACTTC. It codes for CASSPDLGLAKNIQYF.